Here is one T cell receptor beta chain with its context. Its target is not known. The record originates from a study of OX40 agonist ivuxolimab in advanced cancers. Study-wide results and caveats: With doses of 0.1 to 3.0 mg/kg, CD4+ and CD8+ blood T cells had undergone clonal expansion by week 6.

Here immunoSEQ multiplex PCR was the method, and the copy in TCRdb shows in-frame clones only, minus some. The sample contains 15,000 to 20,000 clones, approximately 84% of which appear only once. Trimming cost V 2 bases and J 4 bases, with 13 bases left between them. This CDR3 region has 15 residues. Germline CDR1 reads SGDLS; CDR2 reads YYNGEE. The genes are TRBV9 and TRBJ2-1, with D perhaps assigned TRBD1 or TRBD2 (6 bases each). The receptor comes from an adult with an advanced solid tumor such as melanoma, head and neck, liver or kidney cancer. Sequencing was performed on CD4+ or CD8+ T cells sorted from blood, taken in a trial of the OX40 agonist ivuxolimab. The CDR3 loop reads CASSVGGRRYNEQFF. DNA of the CDR3: TGTGCCAGCAGCGTCGGGGGCAGGCGATACAATGAGCAGTTCTTC.